Listed below are T cell receptor beta chains from one sample, sequenced in a study of beta chain features in type 1 diabetes. TCRdb keeps only in-frame clones here, not all; method: immunoSEQ multiplex PCR. The table lists around 300,000 clones, 15% of them singletons. The sample consisted of naive CD4+ T cells from blood. Receptor source: a man between 18 and 35 years old with type 1 diabetes. The CDR3 runs from the conserved cysteine through the conserved F or W. The order of the fields is D gene, clone size, V gene, J gene, CDR3 DNA, CDR3 protein. The D gene is left open where the match is weak. Size tells how often a clone was seen (once, few, many) or the class of an expanded clone, and some rows leave it out.

d_gene: TRBD1; abundance: .; v_gene: TRBV11-2; j_gene: TRBJ2-4; CDR3nt: TGTGCCAGCAGCTCATGGGACAGGCGAGAGAGGGGCAAAAACATTCAGTACTTC; CDR3aa: CASSSWDRRERGKNIQYF
d_gene: .; abundance: few; v_gene: TRBV28; j_gene: TRBJ1-3; CDR3nt: TGTGCCAGCAGTTCGACAGTTTCTGGAAACACCATATATTTT; CDR3aa: CASSSTVSGNTIYF
d_gene: TRBD2; abundance: .; v_gene: TRBV28; j_gene: TRBJ2-3; CDR3nt: TGTGCCAGCCTAACGGGAGGTGGGGTAGCAGATACGCAGTATTTT; CDR3aa: CASLTGGGVADTQYF
d_gene: .; abundance: few; v_gene: TRBV19; j_gene: TRBJ1-5; CDR3nt: TGTGCCAGTAGTGGACAGTTCAATCAGCCCCAGCATTTT; CDR3aa: CASSGQFNQPQHF
d_gene: .; abundance: few; v_gene: TRBV23-1; j_gene: TRBJ2-7; CDR3nt: TGCGCCAGCAGTCAACCGCGGGGTGGATTTAGCTCCTACGAGCAGTACTTC; CDR3aa: CASSQPRGGFSSYEQYF
d_gene: .; abundance: few; v_gene: TRBV15; j_gene: TRBJ1-6; CDR3nt: TGTGCCACCAGCAGAGATGTCGGGACAAATAATTCACCCCTCCACTTT; CDR3aa: CATSRDVGTNNSPLHF
d_gene: .; abundance: .; v_gene: TRBV5-6; j_gene: TRBJ2-1; CDR3nt: TGTGCCAGCAGCTTAGGAGGGATTTACAATGAGCAGTTCTTC; CDR3aa: CASSLGGIYNEQFF
d_gene: TRBD1; abundance: few; v_gene: TRBV5-1; j_gene: TRBJ2-1; CDR3nt: TGCGCCAGCAGCTTGGGTGGGACAGGGTACAATGAGCAGTTCTTC; CDR3aa: CASSLGGTGYNEQFF
d_gene: TRBD1; abundance: .; v_gene: TRBV30; j_gene: TRBJ2-5; CDR3nt: TGTGCCTGGAGTGGGGGACAGCTAGAGACCCAGTACTTC; CDR3aa: CAWSGGQLETQYF
d_gene: TRBD2; abundance: few; v_gene: TRBV6-5; j_gene: TRBJ2-7; CDR3nt: TGTGCCAGCAGTTACTCGCAACTAGCGGGATCCTACGAGCAGTACTTC; CDR3aa: CASSYSQLAGSYEQYF
d_gene: .; abundance: few; v_gene: TRBV5-4; j_gene: TRBJ2-6; CDR3nt: TGTGCCAGCAGCTTGACAGCCCGATACTCTGGGGCCAACGTCCTGACTTTC; CDR3aa: CASSLTARYSGANVLTF